Below are 32 T cell receptor beta chains sequenced from a single sample in a study of T cells after yellow fever vaccination. TCRdb fed the 5' RACE reads into MiXCR, producing one record per CDR3 protein. The sample holds just under 600,000 distinct CDR3 sequences, roughly 13% seen once. The material sequenced was PBMCs, taken on the day of the yellow fever booster vaccination. These receptors all come from a man younger than 40 who received the YFV17D yellow fever vaccine.

This clonotype occurred a few times. The chain recombines TRBV7-8 with TRBJ1-5; D uncertain. The V and J ends lost 0 bases and 2 bases respectively, with 11 bases between them. The CDR3 contains 16 residues. CDR1 is SGHVS, CDR2 FQNEAQ, per germline. DNA of the CDR3: TGTGCCAGCAGCTTAGCAAGGGTTGGAGGCAATCAGCCCCAGCATTTT. This sequence encodes CASSLARVGGNQPQHF.

The chain links TRBV7-2 to TRBJ1-5, with D uncertain. V was clipped by 3 bases and J by 3 bases, with 9 bases between them. In germline, CDR1 is SGHTA, CDR2 FQGNSA. The CDR3 runs to 14 residues. CDR3 nucleotides: TGTGCCAGCAGCTTTTGGGATAACAATCAGCCCCAGCATTTT. This translates into CASSFWDNNQPQHF.

This clonotype was observed at least ten times. The rearrangement links TRBV3-1 to TRBJ1-3; possible D gene TRBD1, 6 bases. Germline V gene lookup returns CDR1 LGHDT and CDR2 YNNKEL (reference sequence). The length of the CDR3 is 15 residues. Trimming stripped 0 bases from V and 4 bases from J, with 10 bases between. The CDR3 region is CASSQETGLGNTIYF. In DNA form, the CDR3 reads TGTGCCAGCAGCCAAGAAACAGGGTTGGGAAACACCATATATTTT.

This chain connects TRBV7-3 to TRBJ2-7; TRBD2 matches at 10 bases. Unmatched junction bases numbered 7, after V lost 5 bases and J lost 6 bases. Germline V gene lookup returns CDR1 SGHTA and CDR2 FQGTGA. The CDR3 consists of 14 residues. This CDR3 is CASSLAGASCEQYF. CDR3 sequence (DNA): TGTGCCAGCAGCCTAGCGGGAGCAAGTTGCGAGCAGTACTTC.

This clonotype was counted between two and nine times. CDR3 bases: TGCAGTGCTAGAGATCCGGCCGGGGGCATCACCGGGGAGCTGTTTTTT. Translation gives CSARDPAGGITGELFF. This chain joins TRBV20-1 and TRBJ2-2; D possibly uses TRBD1 or TRBD2 (6 bases each). This CDR3 has 16 residues. Trimming left V 0 bases short and J 4 bases short, with 15 bases between. In germline, CDR1 is DFQATT, CDR2 SNEGSKA (reference sequence).

Only a few counts were recorded for this clonotype. The CDR3 DNA reads TGTGCCAGCAGCGAAAAATACGAGCAGTACTTC. Its protein is CASSEKYEQYF. The chain joins TRBV7-2 to TRBJ2-7; D is ambiguous. The CDR3 contains 11 residues. CDR1 and CDR2 from the germline V gene are SGHTA and FQGNSA. Trimming left V 5 bases short and J 4 bases short, with 6 bases between.

The V gene is TRBV27, the J gene TRBJ2-1; tentatively, D is TRBD2 (5 bases). This CDR3 is 15 amino acids long. The germline V gene encodes CDR1 MNHEY and CDR2 SMNVEV (reference sequence). V lost 1 base and J 0 bases, leaving 7 bases between the germline ends. In DNA form, the CDR3 reads TGTGCCAGCAGTTTATTCGGGGACTCCTACAATGAGCAGTTCTTC. Translated: CASSLFGDSYNEQFF.

The V and J genes are TRBV6-2 or TRBV6-3 and TRBJ2-3, with 7 positions matching TRBD2. Germline V lookup: CDR1 MNHEY, CDR2 SVGEGT. The CDR3 has 14 amino acids. The ends lost 7 bases at V and 6 bases at J; junction bases unmatched: 10. The CDR3, as DNA: TGTGCCAGCACCTCCAGGATGGGGGGGGATACGCAGTATTTT. Encoded protein: CASTSRMGGDTQYF.

There are a few counts of this clonotype. The gene calls are TRBV15 and TRBJ2-3; D perhaps matches TRBD2 (5 bases). This CDR3 region has 12 residues. Trimming removed 8 bases at V and 4 bases at J, with 10 bases between. In germline, CDR1 is LNHNV, CDR2 YYDKDF (reference sequence). The CDR3 bases are TGTGCCACCGGTACCGGGGCAGATACGCAGTATTTT. It is translated as CATGTGADTQYF.

The chain is built from TRBV12-1 and TRBJ1-1. TRBV12-1 is classified as a pseudogene. CDR3 length: 15 amino acids. CDR3 sequence (DNA): TGTGCCAGCAGCTTTGGATACAGGGCCCACACTGAAGCTTTCTTT. Residues: CASSFGYRAHTEAFF.

The rearrangement joins TRBV4-2 to TRBJ1-5; D remains ambiguous. The V end lost 0 bases, the J end lost 3 bases, and 9 bases lay between the germline ends. Germline CDR1 LGHNA, CDR2 YNFKEQ. The CDR3 runs 15 residues. CDR3 DNA sequence: TGTGCCAGCAGCCAAGATTCCCAGGCCAATCAGCCCCAGCATTTT. Encoded protein: CASSQDSQANQPQHF.

This clonotype has a handful of counts. The chain is built from TRBV20-1 and TRBJ1-5; tentatively, D is TRBD1 (6 bases). Germline V gives CDR1 DFQATT, CDR2 SNEGSKA (reference sequence). Between the trimmed V and J ends, which lost 4 bases and 4 bases, there was a span of 14 bases. CDR3 size: 14 residues. As DNA, the CDR3 is TGCAGTGCTAAACGGGACAATACAAATCAGCCCCAGCATTTT. Amino acids: CSAKRDNTNQPQHF.

The V gene is TRBV20-1, the J gene TRBJ2-3; D might be TRBD1 (6 bases). CDR3 length: 13 residues. CDR1 is DFQATT, CDR2 SNEGSKA, per germline (reference sequence). V was trimmed by 5 bases and J by 4 bases, leaving 13 bases between them. CDR3 DNA: TGCAGTGCTCACAGGGTTTACCCAGATACGCAGTATTTT. Translating it yields CSAHRVYPDTQYF.

The chain carries TRBV20-1 and TRBJ2-3; no clear D gene. The germline CDR1 and CDR2 sequences are DFQATT and SNEGSKA (reference sequence). The CDR3 extends over 12 amino acids. Trimming shortened V by 3 bases and J by 1 base, and 5 bases separated the two germline ends. The CDR3 reads CSASEGTDTQYF. The CDR3 DNA sequence: TGCAGTGCTAGTGAAGGCACAGATACGCAGTATTTT.

In this sample, this clonotype turned up many times. The rearrangement joins TRBV7-8 to TRBJ1-1, with D unresolved. The CDR3 length is 16 residues. The V end lost 1 base, the J end lost 4 bases, and 16 bases lay between the germline ends. CDR1 and CDR2 (germline): SGHVS, FQNEAQ. The CDR3 protein is CASSLVPREGSTEAFF. Written as DNA, the CDR3 is TGTGCCAGCAGCTTAGTCCCACGGGAGGGTTCCACTGAAGCTTTCTTT.

This clonotype has just a few counts. The chain links TRBV5-1 to TRBJ2-7, with 9 bases matching TRBD2. Per the germline V gene, CDR1 is SGHRS and CDR2 is YFSETQ. This CDR3 spans 16 amino acids. V dropped 0 bases and J dropped 6; count of bases not matched to a gene: 10. For the CDR3, the DNA is TGCGCCAGCAGCTTGGGCCTAGCGGGACGATCGGGCGAGCAGTACTTC. It yields the protein CASSLGLAGRSGEQYF.

This clonotype was found a few times. CDR3: CATSRHTGVGEKLFF. CDR3 in DNA: TGTGCCACCAGCAGACACACAGGGGTGGGGGAAAAACTGTTTTTT. This chain joins TRBV15 and TRBJ1-4, with 7 bases matching TRBD1. The J segment lost 8 bases and the V segment lost 2 bases, leaving 8 bases of the junction unmatched. Germline lookup yields CDR1 LNHNV and CDR2 YYDKDF (reference sequence). The CDR3 spans 15 residues. Looking up the rest from reference TRBV15 and TRBJ1-4 gives the full variable domain: DAMVIQNPRYQVTQFGKPVTLSCSQTLNHNVMYWYQQKSSQAPKLLFHYYDKDFNNEADTPDNFQSRRPNTSFCFLDIRSPGLGDTAMYLCATSRHTGVGEKLFFGSGTQLSVL.

This clonotype was detected a few times. V gene TRBV20-1 combines with J gene TRBJ1-4; no clear D. V was trimmed by 5 bases and J by 0 bases, leaving 7 bases between them. CDR3 length equals 13 residues. CDR1 DFQATT and CDR2 SNEGSKA come from the germline V gene (reference sequence). Here the CDR3 reads CSAQDPTNEKLFF. The CDR3 DNA sequence: TGCAGTGCTCAAGACCCAACTAATGAAAAACTGTTTTTT.

The chain carries TRBV20-1 and TRBJ2-6, with TRBD1 as a possible D gene (6 bases). V was shortened by 4 bases and J by 7 bases, with 8 bases between the two germline ends. The germline V gene has CDR1 DFQATT and CDR2 SNEGSKA (reference sequence). The CDR3 has 12 amino acids. The CDR3 nucleotides are TGCAGTGCTAAACAGGGCGCCAACGTCCTGACTTTC. Its protein is CSAKQGANVLTF.

This clonotype was observed at least ten times. CDR3 DNA sequence: TGTGCCAGCAGCCAAGACAGGGGCAGCTACAATGAGCAGTTCTTC. This translates into CASSQDRGSYNEQFF. The chain has TRBV19 and TRBJ2-1; 8 bases are a match to TRBD1. The germline CDR1 and CDR2 sequences are LNHDA and SQIVND (reference sequence). This CDR3 spans 15 amino acids. The J segment lost 3 bases and the V segment lost 9 bases, leaving 10 bases of the junction unmatched.

V and J are TRBV29-1 and TRBJ2-7, with D perhaps being TRBD1 or TRBD2 (5 bases each). Germline CDR1 reads SQVTM; CDR2 reads ANQGSEA. Trimming cost V 4 bases and J 2 bases, with 12 bases left between them. The CDR3 extends over 13 amino acids. CDR3 protein: CSVVRGLTYEQYF. For the CDR3, the DNA is TGCAGCGTTGTCCGGGGCCTTACCTACGAGCAGTACTTC.

This clonotype was seen more than once but under ten times. The CDR3 nucleotides read TGTGCCAGTAGAACCACCGGGACTAGCGGCTACGAGCAGTACTTC. It is translated as CASRTTGTSGYEQYF. The chain recombines TRBV19 with TRBJ2-7; 11 positions match TRBD2. The CDR3 length is 15 residues. V dropped 6 bases and J dropped 3; count of bases not matched to a gene: 7. Germline V lookup: CDR1 LNHDA, CDR2 SQIVND (reference sequence).

The chain couples TRBV10-3 to TRBJ2-7; TRBD2 agrees at 9 bases. The germline V gene has CDR1 ENHRY and CDR2 SYGVKD. The CDR3 loop spans 16 amino acids. Trimming at V came to 2 bases and at J to 5 bases, leaving 10 bases not matched to a gene. In DNA, the CDR3 is TGTGCCATCAGTGAGCTGAGAAGCGGGAGGTCGAACGAGCAGTACTTC. Translating it yields CAISELRSGRSNEQYF.

This clonotype showed up just a few times. J is TRBJ2-7 and V is TRBV28; 9 positions match TRBD1. The junction had 11 bases not matched to a gene; V was cut back by 4 bases and J by 4 bases. The CDR3 has 16 residues. Germline lookup yields CDR1 MDHEN and CDR2 SYDVKM. CDR3 sequence (DNA): TGTGCCAGCAGTTACGGACCGGACAGGGGAATTTACGAGCAGTACTTC. Amino acid sequence: CASSYGPDRGIYEQYF.

The rearrangement links TRBV6-1 to TRBJ2-2, with 8 positions matching TRBD1. The CDR3 sequence is 16 residues long. The V gene end was trimmed by 5 bases and the J gene end by 2 bases; junction bases not matched to a gene: 7. Germline lookup yields CDR1 MNHNS and CDR2 SASEGT. CDR3 protein: CASSRRGQGNTGELFF. DNA of the CDR3: TGTGCCAGCAGTCGGAGAGGACAGGGAAACACCGGGGAGCTGTTTTTT.

This clonotype was observed a few times. The rearrangement uses TRBV7-2 and TRBJ2-2; no definite D call. CDR1 and CDR2 from the germline V gene are SGHTA and FQGNSA. The CDR3 is 16 residues long. Trimming removed 7 bases at V and 0 bases at J, with 15 bases between. CDR3 DNA: TGTGCCAGCAATATAGCCCCAGGTCCGAACACCGGGGAGCTGTTTTTT. Its translation: CASNIAPGPNTGELFF.

Only a few counts were recorded for this clonotype. V usage is TRBV5-1 and J usage is TRBJ2-1; the D gene is possibly TRBD2 (6 bases). The CDR3 runs 15 residues. V shed 2 bases and J shed 0 bases, with 9 bases lying between them. Germline CDR1 SGHRS, CDR2 YFSETQ. The CDR3 is CASSFRESSYNEQFF. For the CDR3, the DNA is TGCGCCAGCAGCTTCCGGGAGAGCTCCTACAATGAGCAGTTCTTC.

The V gene is TRBV7-9, the J gene TRBJ1-2; D not certain. The V gene lost 5 bases and the J gene lost 6 bases, with 22 bases spanning the gap. This CDR3 contains 16 residues. Germline CDR1 SEHNR, CDR2 FQNEAQ (reference sequence). CDR3 in DNA: TGTGCCAGCAGCCTCCCACTCCGGACGGGGTGGGATGGCTACACCTTC. This sequence encodes CASSLPLRTGWDGYTF. Supplemented by reference TRBV7-9 and TRBJ1-2, the full variable domain reads DTGVSQNPRHKITKRGQNVTFRCDPISEHNRLYWYRQTLGQGPEFLTYFQNEAQLEKSRLLSDRFSAERPKGSFSTLEIQRTEQGDSAMYLCASSLPLRTGWDGYTFGSGTRLTVV.

The rearrangement links TRBV7-3 to TRBJ2-2, with D possibly TRBD2 on 5 matching bases. The length of the CDR3 is 12 residues. Trimming took off 3 bases at V and 8 bases at J, with 7 bases between the two ends. In germline, CDR1 is SGHTA, CDR2 FQGTGA. The CDR3 region has the DNA TGTGCCAGCAGCTTTAGCGATGGGGAGCTGTTTTTT. Translating it yields CASSFSDGELFF.

This clonotype was counted a few times. This chain joins TRBV12-3 or TRBV12-4 and TRBJ1-4; no clear D gene. CDR3 length equals 14 residues. V dropped 2 bases and J dropped 4 bases, with 8 bases sitting between them. The CDR3 coding sequence is TGTGCCAGCAGTTTATGGCGGGATAATGAAAAACTGTTTTTT. It specifies CASSLWRDNEKLFF.

The table lists this clonotype with many counts. The rearrangement joins TRBV12-3 or TRBV12-4 to TRBJ2-1, with D unclear. V shed 2 bases and J shed 6 bases, with 5 bases lying between them. The CDR3 length is 12 residues. The CDR3 reads CASSLRPNEQFF. The CDR3 DNA follows: TGTGCCAGCAGTTTACGACCCAATGAGCAGTTCTTC.

The chain uses TRBV10-3 and TRBJ1-4, with D uncertain. CDR3 length: 12 residues. Trimming removed 2 bases from V and 8 bases from J, with 6 bases in between. Per the germline V gene, CDR1 is ENHRY and CDR2 is SYGVKD. This CDR3 reads CAISEMEEKLFF. In DNA form, the CDR3 reads TGTGCCATCAGTGAGATGGAGGAAAAACTGTTTTTT.